This T cell receptor (beta chain) was obtained from a study of blood T cell repertoires in COVID-19. Participants were placed into cohorts based on the clinical history they reported. Per the authors' pipeline: Amplification from reference gene primers served as the basis for estimated nucleated cell counts. This table comes from immunoSEQ multiplex PCR, and its TCRdb copy is limited to in-frame clones, with some not included. D and trimming come from the DNA, and the V and J calls and clone size come from that table. The top ten clones hold 0.95% to 1.5% of a sample with around 250,000 clones, about 89% of them seen once. Germline values: CDR1 LGHNA, CDR2 YSLEER. The CDR3 consists of 15 residues. The V and J ends lost 4 bases and 0 bases respectively, with 10 bases between them.

The chain recombines TRBV4-3 with TRBJ2-1; D not certain. The receptor was derived from a human donor in a cohort exposed to, infected with or recovered from COVID-19 (not recorded which). The donor label of this sample is uncertain. The sequenced sample was PBMCs or T cells enriched from blood (not recorded which). In DNA, the CDR3 is TGCGCCAGCAGCCCCGACACAAGCTCCTACAATGAGCAGTTCTTC. Amino acid sequence: CASSPDTSSYNEQFF.